The 25 T cell receptor beta chains listed next were all sequenced from one sample in a study of shared clonotypes between healthy human individuals. Generated by immunoSEQ multiplex PCR, the TCRdb table keeps only in-frame clones and is missing some. The data contain fewer than 600,000 clones, more than 75% of them singletons. Material for sequencing was PBMCs. The receptors shown here come from a woman in her thirties or forties in good health. Some clones in this sample may be carry-over from other donors' samples.

J is TRBJ2-7 and V is TRBV4-1; perhaps TRBD1 as D (6 bases). CDR1 is MGHRA, CDR2 YSYEKL, per germline. The CDR3 extends over 19 amino acids. V was cut by 1 base and J by 0 bases, with 22 bases left in between. CDR3 residues: CASSQGFLGEMGASYEQYF. CDR3 nucleotides: TGCGCCAGCAGCCAAGGATTTTTGGGAGAAATGGGGGCCTCCTACGAGCAGTACTTC.

J is TRBJ2-3 and V is TRBV5-1; 8 bases match TRBD2. The CDR3 loop spans 17 amino acids. Germline V CDR1 and CDR2: SGHRS, YFSETQ. The V and J ends lost 0 bases and 0 bases, in that order; junction bases with no gene match: 6. Written as DNA, the CDR3 is TGCGCCAGCAGCTTGGCGGCGACTAGCGATAGCACAGATACGCAGTATTTT. Its translation is CASSLAATSDSTDTQYF.

Comments on this clone: Other nucleotide sequences in the sample specify the same CDR3. The gene calls are TRBV9 and TRBJ1-6; D may be TRBD1 (5 bases). V lost 0 bases to trimming and J lost 7 bases, with 8 bases between them. Germline assignment: CDR1 SGDLS and CDR2 YYNGEE. This CDR3 has 14 residues. The CDR3 region is CASSVGGTNSPLHF. CDR3 nucleotides: TGTGCCAGCAGCGTAGGAGGGACGAATTCACCCCTCCACTTT. Using reference TRBV9 and TRBJ1-6 for the parts outside the CDR3, the full variable domain is DSGVTQTPKHLITATGQRVTLRCSPRSGDLSVYWYQQSLDQGLQFLIQYYNGEERAKGNILERFSAQQFPDLHSELNLSSLELGDSALYFCASSVGGTNSPLHFGNGTRLTVT.

The chain uses TRBV20-1 and TRBJ2-5; D not certain. Germline V gives CDR1 DFQATT, CDR2 SNEGSKA (reference sequence). V lost 4 bases, J lost 4 bases, and 7 bases lay in between. CDR3 length equals 11 residues. The CDR3 region has the DNA TGCAGTGCTAAGGGTGGAGAGACCCAGTACTTC. Amino acid sequence: CSAKGGETQYF.

The V and J genes are TRBV2 and TRBJ2-3, with 8 bases matching TRBD1. This CDR3 has 15 residues. Germline V gene sequence: CDR1 SNHLY, CDR2 FYNNEI. Trimming at V came to 2 bases and at J to 3 bases, leaving 4 bases not matched to a gene. The CDR3 nucleotides read TGTGCCAGCAGTGAACAGGGGGCAGGAACAGATACGCAGTATTTT. Protein product: CASSEQGAGTDTQYF.

The chain is built from TRBV18 and TRBJ2-7; the D gene is possibly TRBD1 (5 bases). CDR1 is KGHSH, CDR2 LQKENI, per germline. This CDR3 is 15 amino acids long. Trimming left V 6 bases short and J 1 base short, with 16 bases between. CDR3 region: CASSDWGTNSYEQYF. The CDR3 DNA is TGTGCCAGCTCCGATTGGGGCACAAATTCCTACGAGCAGTACTTC.

V and J are TRBV7-8 and TRBJ2-7; D remains unclear. Deletions cut 2 bases from V and 7 bases from J, with 12 bases between. CDR3 length: 13 amino acids. Germline V CDR1 and CDR2: SGHVS, FQNEAQ. The CDR3 sequence: CASSLTPGTEQYF. The CDR3 DNA reads as TGTGCCAGCAGCTTAACCCCGGGCACGGAGCAGTACTTC. Variable domain in full (rest from reference TRBV7-8 and TRBJ2-7): GAGVSQSPRYKVAKRGQDVALRCDPISGHVSLFWYQQALGQGPEFLTYFQNEAQLDKSGLPSDRFFAERPEGSVSTLKIQRTQQEDSAVYLCASSLTPGTEQYFGPGTRLTVT.

The V call is TRBV28, the J call TRBJ1-1, with D maybe TRBD1 (6 bases). V was cut by 5 bases and J by 5 bases, with 9 bases left in between. CDR1 MDHEN and CDR2 SYDVKM come from the germline V gene. The CDR3 spans 12 residues. CDR3 DNA sequence: TGTGCCAGCAGTACAGGGTATACTGAAGCTTTCTTT. Its translation: CASSTGYTEAFF.

The chain joins TRBV15 to TRBJ1-4; D is unclear. The germline gives CDR1 LNHNV, CDR2 YYDKDF (reference sequence). This CDR3 spans 16 amino acids. The germline V and J ends were trimmed by 0 bases and 0 bases, with 8 bases remaining between them. DNA for the CDR3: TGTGCCACCAGCAGAGATCTGGCGGCAACTAATGAAAAACTGTTTTTT. Amino acids: CATSRDLAATNEKLFF.

The rearrangement uses TRBV28 and TRBJ2-5; D gene uncertain. This CDR3 is 12 amino acids long. Trimming took 3 bases from V and 4 from J, leaving 6 bases between them. From germline, CDR1 is MDHEN and CDR2 SYDVKM. As DNA, the CDR3 is TGTGCCAGCAGTTTTCTTGGAGAGACCCAGTACTTC. The encoded protein is CASSFLGETQYF.

The chain is built from TRBV6-6 and TRBJ1-4; D is possibly TRBD1 (5 bases). V was cut by 2 bases and J by 6 bases, with 7 bases left in between. Germline V gene sequence: CDR1 MNHNY, CDR2 SVGAGI (reference sequence). This CDR3 contains 13 residues. CDR3 nucleotides: TGTGCCAGCAGTTACCGGGACTATGAAAAACTGTTTTTT. This codes for CASSYRDYEKLFF.

A word on this clone: As the CDR3 is not closed by the conserved phenylalanine or tryptophan, this likely results from a read error. It is unclear where the CDR3 begins or ends on the DNA, so no DNA is shown, and the CDR3 is as TCRdb lists it. The chain carries TRBV5-1 and TRBJ2-3; the D call TRBD2 from the table was never checked on the DNA. Germline lookup yields CDR1 SGHRS and CDR2 YFSETQ. The CDR3 is 14 residues long, ends included. The CDR3 sequence: CASSLAISGGGLAL.

CDR3 residues: CASSPARQGANTGELFF. The CDR3 region has the DNA TGCGCCAGCAGCCCGGCCCGGCAGGGGGCGAACACCGGGGAGCTGTTTTTT. The chain has TRBV23-1 and TRBJ2-2; 7 positions match TRBD1. TRBV23-1 is an ORF, with its function uncertain. The J segment lost 0 bases and the V segment lost 6 bases, leaving 10 bases of the junction unmatched. The CDR3 totals 17 residues.

The V call is TRBV19, the J call TRBJ2-7; maybe TRBD1 (6 bases). The CDR3 covers 14 residues. Trimming took 5 bases from V and 6 from J, leaving 17 bases between them. Germline-derived CDR1 and CDR2 are LNHDA and SQIVND (reference sequence). As DNA, the CDR3 is TGTGCCAGTAGTCTCGCAGGGGTCGGGATCGAGCAGTACTTC. As protein: CASSLAGVGIEQYF.

J is TRBJ1-3 and V is TRBV7-8; D perhaps matches TRBD1 (6 bases). Deletions cut 4 bases from V and 4 bases from J, with 17 bases between. The V gene's germline CDR1 is SGHVS and CDR2 FQNEAQ. The CDR3 runs to 16 residues. The CDR3 is CASSSGGGLKGNTIYF. DNA for the CDR3: TGTGCCAGCAGCTCAGGAGGGGGGCTGAAGGGAAACACCATATATTTT.

With regard to this clone: In the same sample, other DNA sequences code for this CDR3. The J gene is TRBJ1-1, the V gene TRBV5-1; no definite D call. Germline V gives CDR1 SGHRS, CDR2 YFSETQ. Trimming cost V 0 bases and J 7 bases, with 7 bases left between them. This CDR3 is 12 amino acids long. CDR3 sequence reads: CASSLGRGEAFF. CDR3 in DNA: TGCGCCAGCAGCTTGGGAAGAGGTGAAGCTTTCTTT.

This chain links TRBV28 with TRBJ1-1, with 8 bases fitting TRBD1. This CDR3 spans 15 amino acids. J lost 1 base, V lost 8 bases, and 9 bases had no gene match. Germline values: CDR1 MDHEN, CDR2 SYDVKM. CDR3 sequence reads: CASPPGTGENTEAFF. Here the CDR3 DNA reads TGTGCCAGCCCACCCGGGACAGGCGAGAACACTGAAGCTTTCTTT.

This sequence joins TRBV6-6 and TRBJ2-1; D might be TRBD2 (6 bases). V lost 2 bases and J lost 4, with 15 bases in between. The CDR3 has 16 amino acids. Germline loops: CDR1 MNHNY, CDR2 SVGAGI (reference sequence). The CDR3 reads CASSYNRDSKYNEQFF. As DNA, the CDR3 is TGTGCCAGCAGTTACAACCGGGACTCTAAATACAATGAGCAGTTCTTC.

The rearrangement links TRBV30 to TRBJ2-5; TRBD1 might be the D (6 bases). The CDR3 runs 13 residues. Germline-derived CDR1 and CDR2 are GTSNPN and SVGIG (reference sequence). V lost 5 bases and J 1 base, leaving 11 bases between the germline ends. Here the CDR3 reads CAWDQGLQETQYF. Here the CDR3 DNA reads TGTGCCTGGGATCAGGGGCTCCAAGAGACCCAGTACTTC.

As to this clone: Other DNA variants within this sample encode the same CDR3. The rearrangement uses TRBV7-2 and TRBJ2-1; D remains ambiguous. This CDR3 region has 13 residues. Trimming cost V 1 base and J 4 bases, with 5 bases left between them. Germline lookup yields CDR1 SGHTA and CDR2 FQGNSA. DNA for the CDR3: TGTGCCAGCAGCTTAGGGCGGTACAATGAGCAGTTCTTC. This encodes CASSLGRYNEQFF.

Points on this clone: Since a much larger clone is just one base distant, this may be a read error. The CDR3 spells CASSGTGVGLTGELFF. In DNA, the CDR3 is TGTGCCAGCTCCGGGACAGGGGTCGGTCTCACCGGGGAGCTGTTTTTT. This chain joins TRBV27 and TRBJ2-2; 10 bases line up with TRBD1. Germline V gives CDR1 MNHEY, CDR2 SMNVEV (reference sequence). J gave up 4 bases and V 8 bases, and 10 bases lay outside the gene matches. The CDR3 is 16 amino acids.

The V gene is TRBV30, the J gene TRBJ1-2; D is undetermined. Between the trimmed V and J ends, which lost 5 bases and 4 bases, there was a span of 14 bases. Germline-derived CDR1 and CDR2 are GTSNPN and SVGIG (reference sequence). The CDR3 has 13 residues. As DNA, the CDR3 is TGTGCCTGGTCGCCCTCGGTTGTCTATGGCTACACCTTC. Protein: CAWSPSVVYGYTF. The entire variable domain, with the rest obtained from reference TRBV30 and TRBJ1-2, is as follows: SQTIHQWPATLVQPVGSPLSLECTVEGTSNPNLYWYRQAAGRGLQLLFYSVGIGQISSEVPQNLSASRPQDRQFILSSKKLLLSDSGFYLCAWSPSVVYGYTFGSGTRLTVV.

The gene calls are TRBV28 and TRBJ2-7, with D unclear. Per germline, CDR1 MDHEN and CDR2 SYDVKM. The CDR3 length is 17 residues. The ends were cut back, 6 bases at V and 0 bases at J, with 21 bases in the middle. The CDR3 protein is CASSWPMNTGSSYEQYF. The CDR3 coding sequence is TGTGCCAGCAGCTGGCCGATGAACACGGGCAGCTCCTACGAGCAGTACTTC.

There are a few counts of this clone. The chain uses TRBV7-2 and TRBJ2-1, with 8 bases fitting TRBD2. CDR3 length equals 14 residues. V lost 5 bases and J lost 4; bases outside the gene matches: 4. The germline gives CDR1 SGHTA, CDR2 FQGNSA. CDR3 loop: CASSKTSGYNEQFF. The CDR3 DNA reads as TGTGCCAGCAGCAAAACTAGCGGTTACAATGAGCAGTTCTTC.

This chain links TRBV7-8 with TRBJ2-3; 9 bases map to TRBD2. Per germline, CDR1 SGHVS and CDR2 FQNEAQ. V dropped 8 bases and J dropped 4; count of bases not matched to a gene: 7. The CDR3 extends over 14 amino acids. The CDR3 spells CASHGLARADTQYF. The CDR3 nucleotides are TGTGCCAGCCATGGACTAGCGAGGGCAGATACGCAGTATTTT.